This section outlines one T cell receptor (beta chain) sequence together with its context. Its antigen target is currently unknown. The record has no base qualities; no much larger clone is one base away. In the prospective study, participants were roughly 18 to 95 years old, resided in about 25 geographic areas of the United States, and were enrolled through a virtual design. Cohort assignment in the prospective study relied on participant-reported clinical history from a screening survey and a study questionnaire. Exposed participants were defined as having been in contact with someone with a PCR-confirmed or clinician-diagnosed COVID-19 case within 2 weeks of study entry. Each participant in the prospective study had whole blood, serum and a nasopharyngeal or oropharyngeal swab collected by mobile phlebotomists. Additional blood draws and questionnaires over a roughly two-month period could optionally be provided by prospective study participants. Prospective study blood samples were shipped either frozen or at room temperature before DNA extraction.

This sample is part of a study of blood T cell repertoires in COVID-19 (TCRdb year 2020). Concerning the study at large: Samples from collaborators originated in the United States, Italy and Spain and spanned both the acute and convalescent phases of COVID-19. Where available, HLA class I and class II types were obtained from metadata supplied by the sample provider rather than from assay-based typing. Sample metadata almost always included a de-identified subject ID, COVID-19 status, age in years and sex. The repertoires were released in a freely available public database intended as a resource for research on the immune response to SARS-CoV-2. The prospective study material was composed of cDNA or gDNA derived from T cells, B-cell-depleted T cells, or PBMCs. The samples were drawn from the first 160 participants of the ongoing ImmuneRACE study and from some 1,300 subjects provided by 6 global collaborators. Subjects who had been exposed to COVID-19, were actively infected with it, or had recovered from it provided the deeply sampled blood TCRbeta repertoires that made up the dataset.

The paper as a whole reports these results and caveats: The quantity of clinical and demographic metadata differed by source and by participant and was supplied without curation.

Via the germline V gene, CDR1 is MNHEY and CDR2 SVGAGI. The junction carries 18 bases between V and J, which are trimmed by 10 bases and 8 bases respectively. From the cysteine up to the phenylalanine, the CDR3 has a length of 14 residues. CDR3 DNA is the only sequence kept; it has 42 bases, read in frame from the first base. The immunoSEQ Assay, a bias-controlled multiplex PCR, was used to amplify TCRbeta CDR3 regions from genomic DNA. As for the authors' bioinformatics: Within the assay, amplification of reference gene primers was used to estimate how many nucleated cells each sample contained. To quantify the absolute abundance of each unique TCRbeta CDR3 rearrangement, sequence reads were collapsed and filtered. Productive Simpson clonality was computed per sample as the square root of Simpson's diversity index over productive rearrangements. The table was pulled from immuneACCESS by TCRdb, which kept in-frame rearrangements only. Such tables lose some clones; where checked, under half of the loss comes from unresolved V genes, and the rest has no known cause. V and J calls and clone size are copied from that table; D and trimming were computed from the DNA. This sample holds about 320,000 clones; roughly 90% were observed only once. 3.5% to 5% of the sample is held by the ten biggest clonotypes.

This sequence originates from a woman aged 25-40 years who had been exposed to COVID-19. The V and J segments used are TRBV6-5 and TRBJ1-6; perhaps TRBD1 is the D gene, with 6 bases matching. The specimen was PBMCs or T cells enriched from blood (not recorded which). The bases are TGTGCCACCGAATGGGACATCGGGTATTCACCCCTCCACTTT. This translates into CATEWDIGYSPLHF.